The clone carrying this TCR beta chain was seen many times. Its antigen is undetermined. Per germline, CDR1 MNHEY and CDR2 SMNVEV (reference sequence). The CDR3 loop spans 13 amino acids. V dropped 3 bases and J dropped 2 bases, with 8 bases sitting between them. The data derive from a study of response to subunit inactivated influenza vaccine. The study, taken as a whole, reports: It was the authors' suggestion that each seasonal influenza vaccination recruits few new T cells.

TCRdb independently ran MiXCR on the RT-PCR reads; one entry per CDR3 protein. Of fewer than 600,000 distinct CDR3 sequences listed, approximately 7.3% are singletons. The chain couples TRBV27 to TRBJ2-7; D possibly corresponds to TRBD1 (5 bases). Sequencing used PBMCs from blood, obtained less than 25 months after vaccination. This clonotype was sampled from a man between 50 and 75 years old who received an inactivated influenza vaccine. CDR3 in amino acids: CASSLQGPYEQYF. In DNA, the CDR3 is TGTGCCAGCAGTTTGCAGGGCCCCTACGAGCAGTACTTC.